This T cell receptor (beta chain) was identified during a study of Ad26.COV2.S vaccination and SARS-CoV-2 variants. Study in general: The vaccine Ad26.COV2.S was put into the muscle once, or twice with 56 days between.

Clones were sequenced by immunoSEQ multiplex PCR, and TCRdb holds only the in-frame ones, with some missing. The profile shows under 600,000 clones, 89% of them singletons. Stated treatment: 19 received Ad26.COV2.S at low or high dose, single or two shots; about 5 received placebo; per-sample allocation not given. Collection of samples fell on day 63 after the first vaccine or placebo injection. An adult of 18-55 years in Boston served as donor. Per germline, CDR1 SQVTM and CDR2 ANQGSEA. The V segment lost 5 bases and the J segment 1 base; nucleotides outside the gene matches: 4. This CDR3 has 14 amino acids. In the case of this clone: Its antigen is not known.

Findings of the study overall: Substantial breadth in spike-specific CD8+ and CD4+ T cell responses was reportedly seen after vaccination. People who got the vaccine had more spike-specific TCR breadth than people who got placebo.

The receptor was isolated from a person aged 18-65 years who received the Ad26.COV2.S COVID-19 vaccine or a placebo. V is TRBV29-1 and J is TRBJ2-1; TRBD1 aligns across 8 bases. The specimen comprised peripheral blood, sampled in a trial of Ad26.COV2.S vaccine versus placebo. The CDR3: CSVQGAGSYNEQFF. CDR3 sequence (DNA): TGCAGCGTTCAGGGGGCAGGGTCCTACAATGAGCAGTTCTTC.